One TCR beta chain is described in this entry. The antigen remains unidentified. The sample belongs to a study of T cell repertoires in cytomegalovirus infection. Turning to the study itself: Recently identified HLA-C-restricted CMV epitopes and well-studied HLA-B-restricted CMV epitopes were used by the study.

Germline CDR1 MNHEY, CDR2 SVGEGT. The CDR3 loop spans 15 amino acids. V lost 5 bases, J lost 0 bases, and 11 bases lay in between. TCRdb reprocessed the reads with MiXCR, giving one entry per CDR3 protein. The repertoire holds just over 450,000 distinct CDR3 sequences, with under 45% as singletons. General study points: Summed public TCR beta family frequency identified CMV carriers bearing the relevant HLA.

This clonotype was sampled from a human donor in good health (CMV status not recorded). Some clones in this sample may be carry-over from other donors' samples. V gene TRBV6-2 or TRBV6-3 combines with J gene TRBJ1-5; D call uncertain. Sequenced here: cultured PBMCs, sampled from culture after CMV antigen stimulation. The chain's CDR3 is CASSPGSYSNQPQHF. The CDR3 DNA sequence: TGTGCCAGCAGTCCCGGCAGCTATAGCAATCAGCCCCAGCATTTT.